The 11 T cell receptor beta chains below all came from one sample that was sequenced in a study of OX40 agonist ivuxolimab in advanced cancers. Libraries were made using the immunoSEQ multiplex PCR assay. In TCRdb, the immuneACCESS table is reduced to in-frame sequences with V and J assigned. These tables do not hold every clone; where another copy was compared, an unresolved V gene accounts for under half, and the others remain unexplained. For this sample there are about 74,000 clones; 84% appear just once. The ten largest clones add up to around 2.1% of the sample. The material was CD4+ or CD8+ T cells sorted from blood, obtained in a trial of the OX40 agonist ivuxolimab. These receptors were taken from an adult with an advanced solid tumor such as melanoma, head and neck, liver or kidney cancer.

The rearrangement joins TRBV2 to TRBJ2-1; the match to TRBD2 covers 13 bases. The V and J ends lost 5 bases and 0 bases, in that order; junction bases with no gene match: 10. Germline lookup yields CDR1 SNHLY and CDR2 FYNNEI. This CDR3 is 19 amino acids long. CDR3 nucleotides: TGTGCCAGCAGTACTCCGGGACTAGCGGGGTTTAACTCCTACAATGAGCAGTTCTTC. Encoded protein: CASSTPGLAGFNSYNEQFF.

The CDR3 nucleotides are TGTGCCAGCAGCCCCCGTAGGATGGGCTCTGGAAACACCATATATTTT. It translates to CASSPRRMGSGNTIYF. The chain employs TRBV7-2 and TRBJ1-3; no reliable D call. From germline, CDR1 is SGHTA and CDR2 FQGNSA. Trimming stripped 5 bases from V and 0 bases from J, with 14 bases between. CDR3 length equals 16 residues.

The chain couples TRBV7-9 to TRBJ2-3; D not resolved. The CDR3 totals 14 residues. Trimming removed 3 bases from V and 1 base from J, with 8 bases in between. CDR1 is SEHNR, CDR2 FQNEAQ, per germline (reference sequence). CDR3 region: CASSFQSGTDTQYF. The CDR3 DNA reads TGTGCCAGCAGCTTCCAGTCTGGCACAGATACGCAGTATTTT.

The V call is TRBV6-1, the J call TRBJ2-5; no clear D gene. Germline assignment: CDR1 MNHNS and CDR2 SASEGT. This CDR3 spans 13 amino acids. Trimming stripped 7 bases from V and 4 bases from J, with 13 bases between. The chain's CDR3 is CASISNRAETQYF. CDR3 coding DNA: TGTGCCAGCATTTCCAATAGGGCAGAGACCCAGTACTTC.

The genes are TRBV7-2 and TRBJ2-5; D tentatively fits TRBD1 or TRBD2 (7 bases each). Germline lookup yields CDR1 SGHTA and CDR2 FQGNSA. Trimming cost V 4 bases and J 5 bases, with 14 bases left between them. The CDR3 runs 14 residues. CDR3 in DNA: TGTGCCAGCAGCTCGACAGGGAGGGGTGAGACCCAGTACTTC. Its protein product is CASSSTGRGETQYF.

The gene calls are TRBV5-3 and TRBJ2-2; 11 bases agree with TRBD1. TRBV5-3 counts as an open reading frame of uncertain function. The CDR3 loop spans 15 amino acids. V lost 5 bases to trimming and J lost 4 bases; unmatched junction nucleotides: 4. The CDR3 DNA reads TGTGCCAGAAGATCCGGGACAGGGGGCACCGGGGAGCTGTTTTTT. Translated: CARRSGTGGTGELFF.

The chain is built from TRBV29-1 and TRBJ2-7; D is possibly TRBD1 (5 bases). V was clipped by 4 bases and J by 2 bases, with 18 bases between them. The CDR3 totals 15 residues. CDR1 and CDR2 (germline): SQVTM, ANQGSEA. The CDR3 protein is CSVVMGRAITYEQYF. The DNA for the CDR3 is TGCAGCGTTGTAATGGGCAGGGCTATAACCTACGAGCAGTACTTC.

This clone was observed a few times. CDR3 DNA: TGTGCCACCAGCAGAGAGGTGGTAGCAACTAATGAAAAACTGTTTTTT. Its protein is CATSREVVATNEKLFF. The rearrangement uses TRBV15 and TRBJ1-4; D gene unclear. This CDR3 has 16 amino acids. Germline V lookup: CDR1 LNHNV, CDR2 YYDKDF (reference sequence). Trimming pared 0 bases from V and 0 bases from J, leaving 8 bases between.

In DNA, the CDR3 is TGTGCCAGCAGCTTAGAGGACAGGGGTTGGGATACGCAGTATTTT. Encoded protein: CASSLEDRGWDTQYF. The V gene is TRBV11-2, the J gene TRBJ2-3; 9 positions agree with TRBD1. Germline CDR1 is SGHAT and CDR2 is FQNNGV. The trim removed 0 bases at V and 6 bases at J, leaving 4 bases unmatched. The CDR3 runs 15 residues. Drawing the rest from reference TRBV11-2 and TRBJ2-3, the complete variable domain is EAGVAQSPRYKIIEKRQSVAFWCNPISGHATLYWYQQILGQGPKLLIQFQNNGVVDDSQLPKDRFSAERLKGVDSTLKIQPAKLEDSAVYLCASSLEDRGWDTQYFGPGTRLTVL.

This chain connects TRBV7-2 to TRBJ2-1, with D tentatively TRBD1 (5 bases). CDR1 is SGHTA and CDR2 is FQGNSA in the germline V gene. Trimming shortened V by 0 bases and J by 8 bases, and 14 bases separated the two germline ends. The CDR3 loop spans 15 amino acids. The CDR3 coding sequence is TGTGCCAGCAGCTTAGCGCTAGGGGATTTCTATGAGCAGTTCTTC. This sequence encodes CASSLALGDFYEQFF.

Turning to this clone: Possible read error: a much larger clone is one base away. The rearrangement uses TRBV14 and TRBJ1-2; D gene ambiguous. Germline lookup yields CDR1 SGHDN and CDR2 FVKESK. The CDR3 sequence is 13 residues long. The CDR3 DNA reads as TGTGCCAGCAACCAAGACCTGAACTATGGCTACACCTTC. Translating gives CASNQDLNYGYTF.